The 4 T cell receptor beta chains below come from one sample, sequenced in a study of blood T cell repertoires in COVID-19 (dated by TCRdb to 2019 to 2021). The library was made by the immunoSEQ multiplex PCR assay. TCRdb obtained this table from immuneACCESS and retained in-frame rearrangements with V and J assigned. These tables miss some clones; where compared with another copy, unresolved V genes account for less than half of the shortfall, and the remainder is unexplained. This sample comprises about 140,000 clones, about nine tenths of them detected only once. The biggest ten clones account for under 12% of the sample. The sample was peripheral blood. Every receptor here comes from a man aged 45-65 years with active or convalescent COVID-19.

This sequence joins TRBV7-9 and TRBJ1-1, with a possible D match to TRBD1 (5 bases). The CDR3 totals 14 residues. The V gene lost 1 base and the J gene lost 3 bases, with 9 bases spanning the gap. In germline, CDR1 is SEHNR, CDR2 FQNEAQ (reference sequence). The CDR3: CASSLGFRDTEAFF. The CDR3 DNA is TGTGCCAGCAGCTTAGGGTTCAGGGACACTGAAGCTTTCTTT.

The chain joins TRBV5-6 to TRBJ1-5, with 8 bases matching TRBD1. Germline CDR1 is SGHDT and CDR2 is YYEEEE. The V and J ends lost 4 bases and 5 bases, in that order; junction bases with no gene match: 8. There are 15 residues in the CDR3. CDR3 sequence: CASSIRGRKHQPQHF. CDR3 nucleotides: TGTGCCAGCAGCATCAGGGGGCGGAAGCATCAGCCCCAGCATTTT.

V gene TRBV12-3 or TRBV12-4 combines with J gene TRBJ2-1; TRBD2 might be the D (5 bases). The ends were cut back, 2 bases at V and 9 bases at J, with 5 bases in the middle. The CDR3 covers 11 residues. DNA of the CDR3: TGTGCCAGCAGTTTAAGCGGTGAGCAGTTCTTC. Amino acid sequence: CASSLSGEQFF.

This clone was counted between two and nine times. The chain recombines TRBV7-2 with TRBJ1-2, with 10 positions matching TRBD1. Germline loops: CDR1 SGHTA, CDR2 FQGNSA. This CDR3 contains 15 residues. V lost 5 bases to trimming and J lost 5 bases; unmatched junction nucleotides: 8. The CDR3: CASSGRDRGSYGYTF. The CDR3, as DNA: TGTGCCAGCAGCGGCCGGGACAGGGGTTCTTATGGCTACACCTTC.